This T cell receptor (beta chain) was found in a study of T cell responses to AZD1222 COVID-19 vaccine. The CDR3 is made up of 16 amino acids. CDR1 SQVTM and CDR2 ANQGSEA come from the germline V gene. J gave up 5 bases and V 6 bases, and 11 bases lay outside the gene matches. Notes on the study in general: Targeting of unmutated variant regions was reportedly seen in nearly half of spike-specific TCRs. None of the repertoires were sampled until the peak T cell response had passed.

The sample holds one count of this clone. Its specificity is unknown. Repertoires were generated with immunoSEQ multiplex PCR, while TCRdb's copy carries only in-frame clones and drops some. The sample yields about 120,000 clones, approximately 85% seen once. The receptor was derived from an adult in good health. The chain employs TRBV29-1 and TRBJ1-6, with TRBD1 matching over 9 bases. The sample was peripheral blood, taken on day 0 of AZD1222 vaccination. The CDR3 DNA reads as TGCAGCGTCCGCGCTCCGGGACAGGGAAATAATTCACCCCTCCACTTT. It specifies CSVRAPGQGNNSPLHF.